Listed here are 13 T cell receptor beta chains from one sample, sequenced in a study of shared clonotypes between healthy human individuals. TCRdb's table, derived via immunoSEQ multiplex PCR, lists solely in-frame clones and lacks some. The sample includes fewer than 650,000 clones, over 60% of them seen just once. The material sequenced was PBMCs. These receptors were obtained from a woman aged 40 to 50 in good health. Some clones in this sample may be carry-over from other donors' samples.

This clone was observed a single time. The chain couples TRBV11-2 to TRBJ2-7, with 13 bases matching TRBD2. This CDR3 comprises 15 residues. Germline V lookup: CDR1 SGHAT, CDR2 FQNNGV. Unmatched junction bases numbered 6, after V lost 4 bases and J lost 6 bases. The CDR3 bases are TGTGCCAGCAGCTCCCTGAGACTAGCGGGGGGCGAGCAGTACTTC. Translation: CASSSLRLAGGEQYF.

V and J are TRBV7-2 and TRBJ2-7; D is possibly TRBD2 (6 bases). Germline loops: CDR1 SGHTA, CDR2 FQGNSA. V lost 4 bases, J lost 12 bases, and 13 bases lay in between. The CDR3 sequence is 11 residues long. The CDR3 protein is CASSSRLGLYF. CDR3 coding DNA: TGTGCCAGCAGCTCACGACTAGGTCTGTACTTC.

The chain is built from TRBV10-3 and TRBJ1-5; D unresolved. V dropped 0 bases and J dropped 0 bases, with 9 bases sitting between them. The germline gives CDR1 ENHRY, CDR2 SYGVKD. CDR3 length equals 16 residues. CDR3: CAISESTVNSNQPQHF. DNA of the CDR3: TGTGCCATCAGTGAGTCGACCGTGAATAGCAATCAGCCCCAGCATTTT.

This clone showed up just once. The V and J genes are TRBV5-4 and TRBJ2-3; no definite D call. The CDR3 has 15 amino acids. V was trimmed by 4 bases and J by 6 bases, leaving 18 bases between them. Germline CDR1 SGHNT, CDR2 YYREEE (reference sequence). CDR3 region: CASSHSVVRQDTQYF. The CDR3 DNA is TGTGCCAGCAGCCATTCAGTAGTCCGCCAGGATACGCAGTATTTT.

The chain recombines TRBV27 with TRBJ2-6, with D perhaps TRBD1 (6 bases). This CDR3 region has 19 residues. V shed 0 bases and J shed 0 bases, with 15 bases lying between them. Germline V gene sequence: CDR1 MNHEY, CDR2 SMNVEV (reference sequence). The DNA for the CDR3 is TGTGCCAGCAGTTTATCCCTCGGACAGCTCCTCTCTGGGGCCAACGTCCTGACTTTC. Translated: CASSLSLGQLLSGANVLTF.

The chain links TRBV11-2 to TRBJ1-1; 9 bases map to TRBD1. Trimming cost V 5 bases and J 10 bases; bases outside gene matches: 8. Germline V CDR1 and CDR2: SGHAT, FQNNGV. The length of the CDR3 is 13 residues. DNA of the CDR3: TGTGCCAGCAGCAGCGACAGGGGGGCGTCAGCTTTCTTT. Protein sequence: CASSSDRGASAFF.

The chain recombines TRBV7-3 with TRBJ2-2, with a weak D call TRBD2 (6 bases). Trimming shortened V by 5 bases and J by 4 bases, and 20 bases separated the two germline ends. Germline V gives CDR1 SGHTA, CDR2 FQGTGA. The CDR3 has 17 amino acids. CDR3 residues: CASSPDGGGAGTGELFF. CDR3 nucleotides: TGTGCCAGCAGCCCGGACGGTGGGGGAGCGGGCACCGGGGAGCTGTTTTTT.

The genes are TRBV29-1 and TRBJ2-5; D gene ambiguous. From germline, CDR1 is SQVTM and CDR2 ANQGSEA. The CDR3 is 12 residues long. V gave up 2 bases and J gave up 4 bases, with 8 bases separating them. This chain's CDR3 is CSVEPGVETQYF. DNA for the CDR3: TGCAGCGTTGAACCGGGTGTAGAGACCCAGTACTTC.

This clone was seen more than once but under ten times. The J gene is TRBJ1-2, the V gene TRBV2; D gene ambiguous. V dropped 4 bases and J dropped 3 bases, with 6 bases sitting between them. The CDR3 sequence is 12 residues long. Germline lookup yields CDR1 SNHLY and CDR2 FYNNEI. The CDR3 loop reads CASSGRYYGYTF. CDR3 DNA: TGTGCCAGCAGTGGCAGATACTATGGCTACACCTTC.

About this clone: The same CDR3 arises from other DNA sequences in this sample as well. V usage is TRBV14 and J usage is TRBJ1-2, with no clear D. Germline-derived CDR1 and CDR2 are SGHDN and FVKESK. The CDR3 contains 12 residues. V lost 1 base and J lost 5, with 5 bases in between. CDR3 amino acids: CASSQAGYGYTF. The DNA of the CDR3 is TGTGCCAGCAGCCAAGCCGGTTATGGCTACACCTTC.

The genes are TRBV5-1 and TRBJ1-1; TRBD1 aligns across 10 bases. V shed 4 bases and J 0 bases; nucleotides not matched to a gene: 3. CDR3 size: 15 residues. The germline V gene has CDR1 SGHRS and CDR2 YFSETQ. The chain's CDR3 is CASSPGTGVNTEAFF. The DNA of the CDR3 is TGCGCCAGCAGCCCCGGGACAGGGGTGAACACTGAAGCTTTCTTT.

The V call is TRBV18, the J call TRBJ2-2; the match to TRBD2 covers 7 bases. After removal of 2 bases from V and 1 base from J, the junction contained 13 bases not matched to a gene. The CDR3 runs 19 residues. In germline, CDR1 is KGHSH, CDR2 LQKENI. The CDR3 loop reads CASSPGGDYGQENTGELFF. DNA of the CDR3: TGTGCCAGCTCACCAGGGGGGGATTACGGGCAGGAGAACACCGGGGAGCTGTTTTTT.

This clone was observed a single time. The V and J genes are TRBV5-4 and TRBJ2-3; D unresolved. Trimming cost V 0 bases and J 3 bases, with 8 bases left between them. CDR3 size: 14 residues. CDR1 and CDR2 (germline): SGHNT, YYREEE (reference sequence). In nucleotides, the CDR3 is TGTGCCAGCAGCTTGGTATCGACAACAGATACGCAGTATTTT. This encodes CASSLVSTTDTQYF.